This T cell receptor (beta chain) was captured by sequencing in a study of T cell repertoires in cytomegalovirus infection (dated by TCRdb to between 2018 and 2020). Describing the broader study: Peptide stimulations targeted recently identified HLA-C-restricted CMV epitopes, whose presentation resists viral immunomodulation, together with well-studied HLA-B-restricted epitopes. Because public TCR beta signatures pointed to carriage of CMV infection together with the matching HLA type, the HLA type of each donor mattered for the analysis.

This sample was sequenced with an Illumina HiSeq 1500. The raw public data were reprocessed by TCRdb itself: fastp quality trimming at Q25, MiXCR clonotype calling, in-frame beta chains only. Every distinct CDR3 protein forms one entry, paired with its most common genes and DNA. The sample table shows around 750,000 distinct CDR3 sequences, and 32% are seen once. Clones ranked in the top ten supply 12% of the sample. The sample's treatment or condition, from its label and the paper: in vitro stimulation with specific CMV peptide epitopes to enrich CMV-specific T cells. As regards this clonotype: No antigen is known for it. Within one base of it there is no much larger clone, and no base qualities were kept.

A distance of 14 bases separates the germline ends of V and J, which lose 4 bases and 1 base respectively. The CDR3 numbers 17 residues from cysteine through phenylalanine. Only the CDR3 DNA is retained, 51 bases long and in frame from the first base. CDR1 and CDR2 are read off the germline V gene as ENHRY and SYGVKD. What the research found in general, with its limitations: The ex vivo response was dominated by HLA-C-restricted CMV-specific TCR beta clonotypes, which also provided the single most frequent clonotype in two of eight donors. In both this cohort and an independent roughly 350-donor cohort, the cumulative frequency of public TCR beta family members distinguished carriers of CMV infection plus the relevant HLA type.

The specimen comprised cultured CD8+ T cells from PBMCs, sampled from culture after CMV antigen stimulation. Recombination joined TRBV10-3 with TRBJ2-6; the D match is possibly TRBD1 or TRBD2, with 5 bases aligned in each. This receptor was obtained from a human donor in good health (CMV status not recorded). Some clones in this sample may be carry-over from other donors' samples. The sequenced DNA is TGTGCCATCAGTGTGTGGGGGTTAGATTCTGGGGCCAACGTCCTGACTTTC. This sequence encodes CAISVWGLDSGANVLTF.